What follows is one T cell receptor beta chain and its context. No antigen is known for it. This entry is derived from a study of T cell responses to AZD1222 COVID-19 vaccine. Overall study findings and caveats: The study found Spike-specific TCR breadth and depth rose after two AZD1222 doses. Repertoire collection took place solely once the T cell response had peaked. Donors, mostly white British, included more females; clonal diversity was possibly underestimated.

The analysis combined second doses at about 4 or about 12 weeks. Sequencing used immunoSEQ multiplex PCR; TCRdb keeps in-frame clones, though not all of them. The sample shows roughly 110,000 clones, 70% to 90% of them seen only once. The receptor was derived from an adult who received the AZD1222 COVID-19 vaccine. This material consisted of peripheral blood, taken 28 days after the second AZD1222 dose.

CDR3 coding DNA: TGTGCCAGCAGCTTAAGCTCAACTCCTGAGACCCAGTACTTC. It is translated as CASSLSSTPETQYF. The chain is built from TRBV7-9 and TRBJ2-5; no firm D call. The CDR3 sequence is 14 residues long. The germline gives CDR1 SEHNR, CDR2 FQNEAQ (reference sequence). Trimming left V 2 bases short and J 5 bases short, with 12 bases between.